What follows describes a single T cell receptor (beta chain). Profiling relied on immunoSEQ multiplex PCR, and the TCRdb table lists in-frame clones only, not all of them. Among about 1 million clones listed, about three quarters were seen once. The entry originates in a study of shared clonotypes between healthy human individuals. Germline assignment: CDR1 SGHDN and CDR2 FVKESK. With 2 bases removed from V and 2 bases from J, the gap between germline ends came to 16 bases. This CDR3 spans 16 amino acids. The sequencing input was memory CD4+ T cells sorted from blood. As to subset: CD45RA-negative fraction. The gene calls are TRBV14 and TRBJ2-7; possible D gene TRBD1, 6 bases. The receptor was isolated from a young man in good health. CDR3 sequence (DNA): TGTGCCAGCAGCCAACGTCCAGGGGTTTTAACCTACGAGCAGTACTTC. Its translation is CASSQRPGVLTYEQYF.